The text below deals with one T cell receptor beta chain. The data belong to a study of blood T cell repertoires in COVID-19. Whole-study context: Sites across the United States, Italy and Spain contributed samples from acute and convalescent COVID-19. From T cells, B-cell-depleted T cells, or PBMCs came the material, which was cDNA or gDNA.

Trimming took 3 bases from V and 5 from J; bases not matched to a gene: 24. This CDR3 spans 21 amino acids. CDR1 and CDR2 from the germline V gene are MDHEN and SYDVKM. Authors' processing steps: Amplification of reference gene primers was used by the study to estimate nucleated cell counts. This table comes from immunoSEQ multiplex PCR, and its TCRdb copy is limited to in-frame clones, with some not included. V and J calls and clone size are as listed in that table; D and trimming were resolved from the DNA. The sample includes roughly 42,000 clones, about 85% seen only once; the top ten take 10% to 15%.

What was sequenced was peripheral blood. This chain links TRBV28 with TRBJ2-3, with TRBD2 identical over 9 bases. The clonotype comes from a human donor in a cohort sampled during active COVID-19. CDR3 sequence: CASSFNPPLLAGLSGGDTQYF. The DNA for the CDR3 is TGTGCCAGCAGTTTTAACCCCCCCCTACTAGCGGGCCTAAGCGGCGGAGATACGCAGTATTTT. The full variable domain, its missing parts supplied by reference TRBV28 and TRBJ2-3, is DVKVTQSSRYLVKRTGEKVFLECVQDMDHENMFWYRQDPGLGLRLIYFSYDVKMKEKGDIPEGYSVSREKKERFSLILESASTNQTSMYLCASSFNPPLLAGLSGGDTQYFGPGTRLTVL.